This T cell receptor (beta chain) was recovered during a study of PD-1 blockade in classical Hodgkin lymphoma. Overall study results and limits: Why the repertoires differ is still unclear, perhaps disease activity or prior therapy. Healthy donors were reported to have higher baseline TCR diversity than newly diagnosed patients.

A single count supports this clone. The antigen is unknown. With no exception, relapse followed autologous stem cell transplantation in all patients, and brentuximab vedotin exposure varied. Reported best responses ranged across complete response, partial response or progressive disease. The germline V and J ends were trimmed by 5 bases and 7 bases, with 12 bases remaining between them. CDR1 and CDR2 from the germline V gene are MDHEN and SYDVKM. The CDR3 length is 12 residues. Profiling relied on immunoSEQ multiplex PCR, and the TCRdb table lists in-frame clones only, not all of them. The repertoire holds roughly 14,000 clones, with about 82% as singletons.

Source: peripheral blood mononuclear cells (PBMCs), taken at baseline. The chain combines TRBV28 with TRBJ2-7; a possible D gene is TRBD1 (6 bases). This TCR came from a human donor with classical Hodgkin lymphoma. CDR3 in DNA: TGTGCCAGCAGTCGCATCACAGGGGAGCAGTACTTC. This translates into CASSRITGEQYF.